This T cell receptor beta chain emerged from a study of cytomegalovirus exposure and HLA in healthy donors. PCR employed 60 Vbeta and 13 Jbeta primers. This table comes from immunoSEQ multiplex PCR, and its TCRdb copy is limited to in-frame clones, with some not included. The table lists tens of thousands of clones, about three quarters of them singletons. This clone was found once. What it binds is not known. Points from the study as a whole: Reports showed the classifier diagnosing cytomegalovirus status with high specificity and sensitivity. Sequence variants that were highly shared formed a cluster that was likely a sequencing artifact.

Germline trimming cut 4 bases from V and 5 bases from J; bases unmatched to any gene: 5. Germline CDR1 SNHLY, CDR2 FYNNEI. The CDR3 loop spans 15 amino acids. This TCR was sampled from a female donor in good health and CMV-seronegative. The rearrangement joins TRBV2 to TRBJ2-2; TRBD1 matches at 9 bases. Sequences were obtained from PBMCs. The DNA of the CDR3 is TGTGCCAGCAGTGGGGGGACAGGGTGGACCGGGGAGCTGTTTTTT. Translation: CASSGGTGWTGELFF.